This TCR beta chain stems from a study of metastatic and nonmetastatic thyroid tumors (dated by TCRdb to 2020 to 2022). Broadly, across the study: For patients with malignant and with benign thyroid disease, the researchers compared repertoires between peripheral blood samples and tumor or nodule tissue samples.

None of the patients had been given any treatment before thyroid surgery. The study retrospectively analysed patient clinical samples collected from the early 2010s to the late 2010s using T-cell receptor beta sequencing. Receptor amplification or capture employed PCR. Sequencing relied on an Illumina HiSeq 4000. High-throughput sequencing was used to profile the CDR3 region of the TCR beta-chain in every patient. Concerning the study's data processing: A classifier to discriminate distant-metastatic papillary thyroid cancer patients was built from CDR3 differences across clinicopathological groups. The Shannon index was used to measure repertoire diversity, and the Morisita-Horn index was used to measure how similar tumor and blood repertoires were. TCRdb passed the public sequencing reads through fastp at Q25 and MiXCR, retaining productive beta sequences. TCRdb assigned the V and J calls; the authors' analysis was not used. The sample table contains some 22,000 clones; only one count was recorded for 9.5% to 13% of them. The ten largest clones capture just under 30% of the sample.

Overall results and qualifications from the work: In both blood and tumor samples, TCR beta diversity was reported to be significantly higher in malignant tumors than in benign nodules.

V is clipped by 0 bases and J by 4 bases, and the sequence between their germline boundaries is 17 bases long. The CDR3 runs 16 amino acids, cysteine and phenylalanine included. The read is trimmed to its CDR3 DNA, 48 bases read in frame from base 1. Based on the germline V gene, the CDR1 and CDR2 sequences are SGHTS and YDEGEE. Concerning this clone: It has no known antigen specificity. Base qualities are not at hand, and no much larger clone is one base apart.

This chain joins TRBV5-8 to TRBJ2-7; too little of a D gene remains to name it. The specimen sequenced was blood. The clonotype comes from a female donor with papillary thyroid cancer or a benign thyroid nodule (not recorded which). Some clones in this sample may be carry-over from other donors' samples. The CDR3 protein is CASSLELGPLRYEQYF. The DNA sequence follows: TGTGCCAGCAGCTTGGAGCTGGGTCCTCTGCGATACGAGCAGTACTTC.